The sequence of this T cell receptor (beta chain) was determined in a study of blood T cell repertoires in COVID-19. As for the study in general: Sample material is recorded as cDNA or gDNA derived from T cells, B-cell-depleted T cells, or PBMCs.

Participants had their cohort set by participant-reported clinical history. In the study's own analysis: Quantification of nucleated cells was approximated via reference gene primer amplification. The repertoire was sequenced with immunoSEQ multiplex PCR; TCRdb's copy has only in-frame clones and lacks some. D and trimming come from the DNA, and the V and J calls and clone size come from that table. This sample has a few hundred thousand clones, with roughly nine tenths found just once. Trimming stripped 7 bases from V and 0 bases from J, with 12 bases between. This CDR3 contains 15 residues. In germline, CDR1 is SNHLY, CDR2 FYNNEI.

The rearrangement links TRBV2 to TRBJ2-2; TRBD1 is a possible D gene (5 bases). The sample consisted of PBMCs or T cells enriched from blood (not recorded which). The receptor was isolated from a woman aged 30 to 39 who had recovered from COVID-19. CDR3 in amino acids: CASTRVGSNTGELFF. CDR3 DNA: TGTGCCAGCACCAGGGTTGGTTCGAACACCGGGGAGCTGTTTTTT.